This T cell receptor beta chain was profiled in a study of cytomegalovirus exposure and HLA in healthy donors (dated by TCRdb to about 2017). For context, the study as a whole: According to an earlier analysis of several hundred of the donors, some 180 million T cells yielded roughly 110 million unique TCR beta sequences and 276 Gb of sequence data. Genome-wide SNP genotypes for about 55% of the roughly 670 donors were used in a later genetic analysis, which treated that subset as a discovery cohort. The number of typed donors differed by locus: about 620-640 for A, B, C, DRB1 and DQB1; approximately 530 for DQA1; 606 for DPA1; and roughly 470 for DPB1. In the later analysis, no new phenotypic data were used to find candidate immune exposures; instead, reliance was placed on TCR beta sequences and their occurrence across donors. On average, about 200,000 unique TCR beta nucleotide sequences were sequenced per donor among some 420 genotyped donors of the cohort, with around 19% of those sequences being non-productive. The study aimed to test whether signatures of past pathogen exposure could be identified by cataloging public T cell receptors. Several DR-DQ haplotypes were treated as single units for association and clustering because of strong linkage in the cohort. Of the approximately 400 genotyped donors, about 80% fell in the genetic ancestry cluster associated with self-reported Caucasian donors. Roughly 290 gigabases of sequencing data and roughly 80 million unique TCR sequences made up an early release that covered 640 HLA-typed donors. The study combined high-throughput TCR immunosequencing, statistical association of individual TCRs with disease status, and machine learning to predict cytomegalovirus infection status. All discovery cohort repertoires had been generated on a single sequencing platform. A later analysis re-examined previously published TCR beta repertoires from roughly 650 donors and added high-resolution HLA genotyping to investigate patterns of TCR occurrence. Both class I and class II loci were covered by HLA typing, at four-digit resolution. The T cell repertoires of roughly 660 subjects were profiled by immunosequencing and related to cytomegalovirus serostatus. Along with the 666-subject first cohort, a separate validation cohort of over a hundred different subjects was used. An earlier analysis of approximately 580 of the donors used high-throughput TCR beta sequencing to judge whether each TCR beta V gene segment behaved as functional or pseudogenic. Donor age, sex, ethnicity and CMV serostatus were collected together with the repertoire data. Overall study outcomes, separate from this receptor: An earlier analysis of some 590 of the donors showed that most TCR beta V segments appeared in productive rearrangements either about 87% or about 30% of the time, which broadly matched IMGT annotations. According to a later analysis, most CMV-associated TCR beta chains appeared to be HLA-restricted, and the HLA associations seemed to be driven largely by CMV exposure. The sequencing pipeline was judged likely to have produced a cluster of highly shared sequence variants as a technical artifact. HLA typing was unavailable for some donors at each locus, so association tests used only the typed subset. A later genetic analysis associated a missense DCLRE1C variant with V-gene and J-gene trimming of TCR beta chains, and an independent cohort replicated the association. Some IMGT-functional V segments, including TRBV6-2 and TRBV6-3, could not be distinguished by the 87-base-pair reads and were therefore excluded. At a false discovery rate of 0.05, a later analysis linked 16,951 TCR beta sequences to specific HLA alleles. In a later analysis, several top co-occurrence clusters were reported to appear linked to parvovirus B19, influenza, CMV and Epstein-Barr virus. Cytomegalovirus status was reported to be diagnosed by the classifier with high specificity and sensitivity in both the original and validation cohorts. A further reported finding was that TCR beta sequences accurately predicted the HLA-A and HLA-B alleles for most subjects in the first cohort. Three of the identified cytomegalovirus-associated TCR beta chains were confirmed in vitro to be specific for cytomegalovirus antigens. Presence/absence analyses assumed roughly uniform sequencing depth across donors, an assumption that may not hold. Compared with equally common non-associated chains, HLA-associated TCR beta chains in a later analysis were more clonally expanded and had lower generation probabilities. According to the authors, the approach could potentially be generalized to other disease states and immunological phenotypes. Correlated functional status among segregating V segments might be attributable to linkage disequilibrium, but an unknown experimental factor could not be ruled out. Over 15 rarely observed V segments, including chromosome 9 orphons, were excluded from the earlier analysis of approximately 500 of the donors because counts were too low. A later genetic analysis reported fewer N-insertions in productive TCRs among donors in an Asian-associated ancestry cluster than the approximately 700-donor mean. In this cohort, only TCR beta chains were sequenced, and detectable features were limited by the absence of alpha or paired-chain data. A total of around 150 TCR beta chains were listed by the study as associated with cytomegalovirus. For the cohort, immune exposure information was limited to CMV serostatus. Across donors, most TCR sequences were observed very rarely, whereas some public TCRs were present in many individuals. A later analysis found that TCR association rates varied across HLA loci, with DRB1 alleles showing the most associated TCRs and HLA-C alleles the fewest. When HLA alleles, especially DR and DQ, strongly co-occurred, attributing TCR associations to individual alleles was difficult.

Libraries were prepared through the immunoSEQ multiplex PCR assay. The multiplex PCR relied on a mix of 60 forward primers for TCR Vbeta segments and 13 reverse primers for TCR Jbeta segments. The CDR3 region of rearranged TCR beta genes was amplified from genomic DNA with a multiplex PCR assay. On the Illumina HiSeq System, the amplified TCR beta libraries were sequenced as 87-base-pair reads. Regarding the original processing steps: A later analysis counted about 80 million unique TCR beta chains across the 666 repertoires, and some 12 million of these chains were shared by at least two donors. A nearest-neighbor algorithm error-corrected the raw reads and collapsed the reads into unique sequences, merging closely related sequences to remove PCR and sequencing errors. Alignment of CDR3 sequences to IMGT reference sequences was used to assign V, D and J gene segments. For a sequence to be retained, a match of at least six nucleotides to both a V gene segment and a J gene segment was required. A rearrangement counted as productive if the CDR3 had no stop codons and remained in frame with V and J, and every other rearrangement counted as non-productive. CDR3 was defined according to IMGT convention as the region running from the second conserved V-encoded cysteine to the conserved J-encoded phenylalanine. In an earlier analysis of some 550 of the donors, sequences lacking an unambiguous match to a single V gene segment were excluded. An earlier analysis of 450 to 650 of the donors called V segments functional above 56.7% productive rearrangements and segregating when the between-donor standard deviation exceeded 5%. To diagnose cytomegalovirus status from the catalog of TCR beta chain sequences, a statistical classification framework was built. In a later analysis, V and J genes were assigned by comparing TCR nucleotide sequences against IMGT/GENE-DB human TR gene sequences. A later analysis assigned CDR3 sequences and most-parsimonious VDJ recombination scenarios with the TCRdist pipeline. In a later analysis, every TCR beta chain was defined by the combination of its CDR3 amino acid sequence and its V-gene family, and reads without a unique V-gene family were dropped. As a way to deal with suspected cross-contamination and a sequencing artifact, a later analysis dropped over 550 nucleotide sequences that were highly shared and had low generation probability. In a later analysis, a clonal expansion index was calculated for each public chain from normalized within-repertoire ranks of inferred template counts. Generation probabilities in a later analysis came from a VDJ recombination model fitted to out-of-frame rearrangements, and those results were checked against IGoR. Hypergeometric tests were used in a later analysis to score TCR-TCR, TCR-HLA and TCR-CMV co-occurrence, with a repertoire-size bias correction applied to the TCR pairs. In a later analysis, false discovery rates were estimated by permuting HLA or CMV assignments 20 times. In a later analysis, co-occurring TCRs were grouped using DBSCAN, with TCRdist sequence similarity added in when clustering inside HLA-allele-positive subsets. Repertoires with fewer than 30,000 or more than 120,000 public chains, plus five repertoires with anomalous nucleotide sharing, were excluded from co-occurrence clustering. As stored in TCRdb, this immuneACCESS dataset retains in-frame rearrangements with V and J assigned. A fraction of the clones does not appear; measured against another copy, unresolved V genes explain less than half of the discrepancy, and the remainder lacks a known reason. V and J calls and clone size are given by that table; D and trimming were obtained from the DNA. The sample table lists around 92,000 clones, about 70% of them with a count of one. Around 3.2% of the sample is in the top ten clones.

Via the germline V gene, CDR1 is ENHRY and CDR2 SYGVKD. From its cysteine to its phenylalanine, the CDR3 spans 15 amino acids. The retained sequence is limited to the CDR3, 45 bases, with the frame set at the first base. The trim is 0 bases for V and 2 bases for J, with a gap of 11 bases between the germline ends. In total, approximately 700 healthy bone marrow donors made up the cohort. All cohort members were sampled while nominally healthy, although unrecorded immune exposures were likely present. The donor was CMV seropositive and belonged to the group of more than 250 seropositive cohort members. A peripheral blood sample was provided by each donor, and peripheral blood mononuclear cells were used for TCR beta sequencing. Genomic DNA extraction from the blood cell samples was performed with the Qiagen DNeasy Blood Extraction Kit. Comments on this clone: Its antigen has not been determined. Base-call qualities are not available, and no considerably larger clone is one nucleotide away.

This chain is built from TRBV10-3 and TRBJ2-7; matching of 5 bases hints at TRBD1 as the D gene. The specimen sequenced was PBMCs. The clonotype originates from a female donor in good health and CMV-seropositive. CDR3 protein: CAISESQGWTYEQYF. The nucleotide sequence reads TGTGCCATCAGTGAGTCCCAGGGTTGGACCTACGAGCAGTACTTC.